The 32 T cell receptor beta chains presented below share a single source sample, sequenced in a study of cytotoxic CD8 clonotypes in ibrutinib-treated CLL. Clones were sequenced by immunoSEQ multiplex PCR, and TCRdb holds only the in-frame ones, with some missing. Of 40,000 or so clones in the sample, 50% to 75% were seen once. The sample consisted of PBMCs, taken after 24 months of ibrutinib treatment. Every receptor here comes from a human donor with chronic lymphocytic leukemia.

In this sample, this clone turned up a few times. The J gene is TRBJ1-5, the V gene TRBV28; unclear D gene. The V end was cut by 8 bases, the J end by 2 bases, with 19 bases between. The CDR3 loop spans 16 amino acids. The germline gives CDR1 MDHEN, CDR2 SYDVKM. The CDR3 region has the DNA TGTGCCAGCTCCGAACTAAACGACGGGCGCAATCAGCCCCAGCATTTT. Protein sequence: CASSELNDGRNQPQHF.

This chain uses TRBV18 with TRBJ2-3; 7 bases agree with TRBD2. Losses at the gene ends were 1 base for V and 4 bases for J; bases not matched to a gene: 2. The CDR3 has 14 residues. Germline V gives CDR1 KGHSH, CDR2 LQKENI. DNA for the CDR3: TGTGCCAGCTCACCACGCGGGAGCGCAGATACGCAGTATTTT. Amino acid sequence: CASSPRGSADTQYF.

This chain connects TRBV15 to TRBJ2-1; D ambiguous. The CDR3 is made up of 15 amino acids. The V end was cut by 4 bases, the J end by 2 bases, with 12 bases between. From germline, CDR1 is LNHNV and CDR2 YYDKDF (reference sequence). This CDR3 is CATSIAPPTYNEQFF. As DNA, the CDR3 is TGTGCCACCAGCATCGCACCCCCGACCTACAATGAGCAGTTCTTC. Variable domain in full (rest from reference TRBV15 and TRBJ2-1): DAMVIQNPRYQVTQFGKPVTLSCSQTLNHNVMYWYQQKSSQAPKLLFHYYDKDFNNEADTPDNFQSRRPNTSFCFLDIRSPGLGDTAMYLCATSIAPPTYNEQFFGPGTRLTVL.

The CDR3 DNA reads TGTGCCAGCAGGGGGATGGTTGCGGATTCACCCCTCCACTTT. Residues: CASRGMVADSPLHF. V is TRBV6-5 and J is TRBJ1-6; D gene unclear. This CDR3 is 14 amino acids long. Trimming took 6 bases from V and 8 from J, leaving 14 bases between them. Germline V gene sequence: CDR1 MNHEY, CDR2 SVGAGI.

The CDR3 region is CASNTNGKVRETQYF. Here the CDR3 DNA reads TGTGCCAGCAACACAAATGGGAAGGTTAGAGAGACCCAGTACTTC. The chain uses TRBV6-6 and TRBJ2-5; no firm D call. The CDR3 is 15 amino acids. V dropped 7 bases and J dropped 4 bases, with 19 bases sitting between them. The germline V gene encodes CDR1 MNHNY and CDR2 SVGAGI (reference sequence).

This chain uses TRBV4-1 with TRBJ2-3, with 11 bases aligning to TRBD2. The V gene end was trimmed by 7 bases and the J gene end by 4 bases; junction bases not matched to a gene: 16. Per the germline V gene, CDR1 is MGHRA and CDR2 is YSYEKL. CDR3 size: 18 residues. The CDR3: CASTDATPTSGASDTQYF. The DNA of the CDR3 is TGCGCCAGCACCGACGCGACTCCGACTAGCGGGGCCTCAGATACGCAGTATTTT.

The chain carries TRBV5-1 and TRBJ2-7; no definite D call. V lost 2 bases to trimming and J lost 2 bases, with 8 bases between them. This CDR3 has 13 residues. Germline V lookup: CDR1 SGHRS, CDR2 YFSETQ. The CDR3 nucleotides are TGCGCCAGCAGCTTACCTGTACCCTACGAGCAGTACTTC. It is translated as CASSLPVPYEQYF.

At least ten counts were recorded for this clone. This chain connects TRBV6-1 to TRBJ1-5; D remains ambiguous. The germline CDR1 and CDR2 sequences are MNHNS and SASEGT. This CDR3 region has 14 residues. CDR3 protein: CAGSSKPGSQPQHF. The DNA for the CDR3 is TGTGCAGGGTCATCCAAGCCTGGGAGTCAGCCCCAGCATTTT.

The chain links TRBV19 to TRBJ2-7; 7 bases are a match to TRBD2. CDR1 is LNHDA, CDR2 SQIVND, per germline (reference sequence). This CDR3 comprises 15 residues. The J segment lost 5 bases and the V segment lost 6 bases, leaving 13 bases of the junction unmatched. CDR3 amino acids: CASSTISAGRDEQYF. For the CDR3, the DNA is TGTGCCAGTAGCACCATCTCGGCAGGGAGGGACGAGCAGTACTTC.

Only a few counts were recorded for this clone. The rearrangement links TRBV7-9 to TRBJ2-7; 7 bases align to TRBD1. The germline V gene has CDR1 SEHNR and CDR2 FQNEAQ (reference sequence). V lost 5 bases and J lost 2; bases outside the gene matches: 6. The CDR3 has 14 amino acids. The CDR3 DNA reads TGTGCCAGCAGCGTGGACAGGTATCCCTACGAGCAGTACTTC. Translation: CASSVDRYPYEQYF.

The gene calls are TRBV6-6 and TRBJ1-2, with D tentatively TRBD1 (5 bases). Germline CDR1 is MNHNY and CDR2 is SVGAGI (reference sequence). This CDR3 region has 12 residues. Trimming left V 6 bases short and J 2 bases short, with 7 bases between. CDR3 nucleotide sequence: TGTGCCAGCAGAGACAGAAACTATGGCTACACCTTC. Translating it yields CASRDRNYGYTF.

The V call is TRBV30, the J call TRBJ1-6; TRBD1 matches at 7 bases. The V segment lost 0 bases and the J segment 10 bases; nucleotides outside the gene matches: 6. Germline V lookup: CDR1 GTSNPN, CDR2 SVGIG (reference sequence). The CDR3 has 14 residues. CDR3 residues: CAWSVETGRSPLHF. CDR3 in DNA: TGTGCCTGGAGTGTGGAGACAGGGCGATCACCCCTCCACTTT. Based on the CDR3 plus reference TRBV30 and TRBJ1-6, the full variable domain is SQTIHQWPATLVQPVGSPLSLECTVEGTSNPNLYWYRQAAGRGLQLLFYSVGIGQISSEVPQNLSASRPQDRQFILSSKKLLLSDSGFYLCAWSVETGRSPLHFGNGTRLTVT.

This clone appeared a single time. The rearrangement uses TRBV5-1 and TRBJ2-1; TRBD2 aligns across 7 bases. The CDR3 is 13 residues long. V lost 6 bases, J lost 8 bases, and 8 bases stayed unmatched. The germline gives CDR1 SGHRS, CDR2 YFSETQ. CDR3 coding DNA: TGCGCCAGCATGGCGGGGGAACGGGATGAGCAGTTCTTC. This sequence encodes CASMAGERDEQFF.

The chain has TRBV5-1 and TRBJ2-7, with 10 bases matching TRBD2. Germline CDR1 reads SGHRS; CDR2 reads YFSETQ. This CDR3 is 16 amino acids long. Germline trimming cut 0 bases from V and 7 bases from J; bases unmatched to any gene: 10. CDR3 residues: CASSLAGGLARREQYF. In DNA form, the CDR3 reads TGCGCCAGCAGCTTGGCCGGGGGACTAGCGAGAAGGGAGCAGTACTTC.

This clone occurred a few times. The CDR3 is CASSVAGTGICTDTQYF. As DNA, the CDR3 is TGTGCCAGCAGCGTAGCCGGGACAGGGATTTGCACAGATACGCAGTATTTT. The chain uses TRBV7-3 and TRBJ2-3; 9 nucleotides agree with TRBD1. CDR1 is SGHTA and CDR2 is FQGTGA in the germline V gene. The CDR3 covers 17 residues. Trimming removed 5 bases from V and 1 base from J; junction bases left unmatched: 10.

This chain uses TRBV7-2 with TRBJ1-2, with a weak D call TRBD1 (5 bases). The CDR3 spans 14 residues. The germline CDR1 and CDR2 sequences are SGHTA and FQGNSA. The germline V and J ends were trimmed by 5 bases and 6 bases, with 16 bases remaining between them. DNA for the CDR3: TGTGCCAGCAGCCCAGGGCCTCACGGGGATGGCTACACCTTC. Encoded protein: CASSPGPHGDGYTF.

The table lists this clone with many counts. This chain uses TRBV28 with TRBJ2-5; TRBD2 matches at 7 bases. V shed 2 bases and J 4 bases; nucleotides not matched to a gene: 4. CDR1 MDHEN and CDR2 SYDVKM come from the germline V gene. The CDR3 loop spans 14 amino acids. Here the CDR3 reads CASSLMGGLETQYF. CDR3 DNA sequence: TGTGCCAGCAGTTTAATGGGGGGGTTAGAGACCCAGTACTTC.

This clone was detected a few times. This chain joins TRBV28 and TRBJ1-2; D is perhaps TRBD1 (6 bases). The CDR3 has 11 residues. Germline V gives CDR1 MDHEN, CDR2 SYDVKM. V was pared by 6 bases and J by 5 bases, with 7 bases between. This CDR3 is CASRGGYGYTF. For the CDR3, the DNA is TGTGCCAGCAGAGGGGGGTATGGCTACACCTTC.

V usage is TRBV23-1 and J usage is TRBJ1-4, with D unclear. TRBV23-1 is labeled an ORF, and its function is uncertain. The V and J ends lost 1 base and 16 bases respectively, with 16 bases between them. CDR3 length: 13 residues. DNA for the CDR3: TGCGCCAGCAGTCAATATATTGGGAAGCTAGGGTTTTTT. Translated, it gives CASSQYIGKLGFF.

This sequence joins TRBV15 and TRBJ1-2; D is perhaps TRBD1 (6 bases). Germline CDR1 and CDR2: LNHNV and YYDKDF (reference sequence). The CDR3 extends over 15 amino acids. V lost 1 base and J lost 8, with 17 bases in between. Here the CDR3 reads CATSRARDGGGGYTF. As DNA, the CDR3 is TGTGCCACCAGCAGAGCAAGAGACGGGGGCGGAGGCTACACCTTC.

V gene TRBV19 combines with J gene TRBJ2-5, with D perhaps assigned TRBD1 or TRBD2 (5 bases each). Germline V gives CDR1 LNHDA, CDR2 SQIVND (reference sequence). The germline V and J ends were trimmed by 3 bases and 5 bases, with 13 bases remaining between them. The CDR3 is 14 residues long. CDR3 region: CASSIKAGSETQYF. In DNA, the CDR3 is TGTGCCAGTAGTATTAAGGCAGGGAGTGAGACCCAGTACTTC.

The chain links TRBV6-5 to TRBJ1-1, with 7 bases that match TRBD1. The junction had 5 bases not matched to a gene; V was cut back by 7 bases and J by 6 bases. CDR1 and CDR2 (germline): MNHEY, SVGAGI. The length of the CDR3 is 12 residues. CDR3 bases: TGTGCCAGCACGGACAGGCAAGCTGAAGCTTTCTTT. As protein: CASTDRQAEAFF.

This clone was seen once. The chain carries TRBV28 and TRBJ1-4; no definite D call. Trimming shortened V by 9 bases and J by 6 bases, and 11 bases separated the two germline ends. Germline V gene lookup returns CDR1 MDHEN and CDR2 SYDVKM. The CDR3 is made up of 12 amino acids. As DNA, the CDR3 is TGTGCCAGTGGGAGGGCGGATGAAAAACTGTTTTTT. The encoded protein is CASGRADEKLFF.

This chain joins TRBV5-1 and TRBJ1-3; TRBD1 is a possible D gene (6 bases). The germline gives CDR1 SGHRS, CDR2 YFSETQ. This CDR3 has 16 amino acids. V lost 0 bases to trimming and J lost 3 bases, with 13 bases between them. The CDR3 reads CASSLAGGAVGNTIYF. The CDR3 DNA follows: TGCGCCAGCAGCTTGGCGGGGGGCGCGGTTGGAAACACCATATATTTT.

The chain combines TRBV11-2 with TRBJ1-1, with 7 bases fitting TRBD1. Germline V gene lookup returns CDR1 SGHAT and CDR2 FQNNGV. V lost 1 base and J lost 1; bases outside the gene matches: 3. There are 15 residues in the CDR3. The CDR3 region has the DNA TGTGCCAGCAGCTTAGGACAGGGTAGGAACACTGAAGCTTTCTTT. Protein product: CASSLGQGRNTEAFF.

This chain links TRBV11-3 with TRBJ1-3; TRBD1 matches at 8 bases. The CDR3 is 17 amino acids. Per the germline V gene, CDR1 is SGHNT and CDR2 is YENEEA. J lost 0 bases, V lost 3 bases, and 7 bases had no gene match. CDR3 region: CASSLGIGQGSGNTIYF. The CDR3 region has the DNA TGTGCCAGCAGCTTGGGCATCGGACAGGGCTCTGGAAACACCATATATTTT. Supplemented by reference TRBV11-3 and TRBJ1-3, the full variable domain reads EAGVVQSPRYKIIEKKQPVAFWCNPISGHNTLYWYLQNLGQGPELLIRYENEEAVDDSQLPKDRFSAERLKGVDSTLKIQPAELGDSAVYLCASSLGIGQGSGNTIYFGEGSWLTVV.

CDR3 protein: CASAERGASYGYTF. The CDR3 DNA sequence: TGTGCCAGCGCGGAGCGGGGGGCATCCTATGGCTACACCTTC. This chain links TRBV6-1 with TRBJ1-2, with D maybe TRBD1 (6 bases). The V end was cut by 8 bases, the J end by 4 bases, with 17 bases between. The CDR3 length is 14 residues. From germline, CDR1 is MNHNS and CDR2 SASEGT.

The genes are TRBV23-1 and TRBJ2-4, with a weak D call TRBD1 (5 bases). TRBV23-1 qualifies as an ORF whose function is uncertain. Trimming took off 4 bases at V and 1 base at J, with 17 bases between the two ends. CDR3 length: 17 amino acids. The CDR3, as DNA: TGCGCCAGCAGTCTCCTAATACTGGGGCAGGCCAAAAACATTCAGTACTTC. This codes for CASSLLILGQAKNIQYF.

The genes are TRBV4-1 and TRBJ1-5; D may be TRBD1 (6 bases). V was shortened by 0 bases and J by 7 bases, with 13 bases between the two germline ends. The CDR3 totals 15 residues. Germline lookup yields CDR1 MGHRA and CDR2 YSYEKL. The CDR3 here is CASSQDRQVPQPQHF. The CDR3 nucleotides are TGCGCCAGCAGCCAAGACCGACAGGTACCCCAGCCCCAGCATTTT.

The gene calls are TRBV6-5 and TRBJ1-5; 7 bases align to TRBD1. The germline V gene has CDR1 MNHEY and CDR2 SVGAGI. CDR3 length: 14 amino acids. Unmatched junction bases numbered 3, after V lost 4 bases and J lost 3 bases. The CDR3 region is CASSSGQINQPQHF. Written as DNA, the CDR3 is TGTGCCAGCAGTTCGGGACAGATCAATCAGCCCCAGCATTTT.

J is TRBJ2-2 and V is TRBV6-5; D not resolved. Trimming pared 7 bases from V and 7 bases from J, leaving 19 bases between. This CDR3 is built from 15 residues. CDR1 is MNHEY and CDR2 is SVGAGI in the germline V gene. As DNA, the CDR3 is TGTGCCAGCACCCCTAGGGCTCGAGCTTACGGGGAGCTGTTTTTT. Amino acid sequence: CASTPRARAYGELFF.

This sequence joins TRBV5-6 and TRBJ2-5; 7 bases agree with TRBD2. This CDR3 has 14 residues. Germline V gene lookup returns CDR1 SGHDT and CDR2 YYEEEE. With 2 bases clipped from V and 2 bases from J, the junction kept 3 bases outside the gene matches. The CDR3 loop reads CASSFRGGQETQYF. CDR3 nucleotide sequence: TGTGCCAGCAGCTTCCGCGGGGGTCAAGAGACCCAGTACTTC.